These 14 T cell receptor beta chains were sequenced from one sample in a study of T cell responses to AZD1222 COVID-19 vaccine. Produced via immunoSEQ multiplex PCR; TCRdb's table is partial and in-frame only. The profile covers some 120,000 clones, with around 92% appearing a single time and about 2.7% taken by the ten largest. This specimen consisted of peripheral blood, obtained on day 0 of AZD1222 vaccination. Receptor source: an adult in good health.

The chain recombines TRBV12-3 or TRBV12-4 with TRBJ1-2; no firm D call. Trimming pared 1 base from V and 4 bases from J, leaving 7 bases between. This CDR3 spans 13 amino acids. The CDR3 protein is CASSLGEGYGYTF. The DNA for the CDR3 is TGTGCCAGCAGTTTAGGTGAGGGCTATGGCTACACCTTC.

This clone appeared once. This sequence joins TRBV19 and TRBJ2-7; D possibly corresponds to TRBD2 (5 bases). The CDR3 has 14 amino acids. Germline-derived CDR1 and CDR2 are LNHDA and SQIVND (reference sequence). V was pared by 4 bases and J by 3 bases, with 13 bases between. The CDR3 region has the DNA TGTGCCAGTAGTAGATCCCCACGGGGCTACGAGCAGTACTTC. This codes for CASSRSPRGYEQYF.

The chain employs TRBV9 and TRBJ2-7; D might be TRBD1 or TRBD2, each matching 5 bases. V dropped 2 bases and J dropped 10 bases, with 16 bases sitting between them. Germline V CDR1 and CDR2: SGDLS, YYNGEE. The CDR3 totals 13 residues. CDR3 region: CASSVERQGDQYF. CDR3 nucleotides: TGTGCCAGCAGCGTCGAGCGCCAGGGAGACCAGTACTTC.

The rearrangement joins TRBV30 to TRBJ2-7, with 10 bases fitting TRBD1. CDR3 length equals 13 residues. V dropped 0 bases and J dropped 5; count of bases not matched to a gene: 1. Germline values: CDR1 GTSNPN, CDR2 SVGIG (reference sequence). This CDR3 reads CAWSVGTGDEQYF. CDR3 sequence (DNA): TGTGCCTGGAGTGTTGGGACAGGGGACGAGCAGTACTTC. Variable domain in full (rest from reference TRBV30 and TRBJ2-7): SQTIHQWPATLVQPVGSPLSLECTVEGTSNPNLYWYRQAAGRGLQLLFYSVGIGQISSEVPQNLSASRPQDRQFILSSKKLLLSDSGFYLCAWSVGTGDEQYFGPGTRLTVT.

The chain has TRBV2 and TRBJ2-1, with 12 bases aligning to TRBD2. CDR3 length: 16 residues. Per the germline V gene, CDR1 is SNHLY and CDR2 is FYNNEI. The trim removed 4 bases at V and 6 bases at J, leaving 7 bases unmatched. In DNA form, the CDR3 reads TGTGCCAGCAGTGCCCTTGGACTAGCGGGATTCAATGAGCAGTTCTTC. It specifies CASSALGLAGFNEQFF.

CDR3 residues: CASSFVDGISGRPMGTGELFF. CDR3 DNA sequence: TGTGCCAGCAGCTTTGTTGATGGGATAAGCGGGAGGCCAATGGGCACCGGGGAGCTGTTTTTT. The chain is built from TRBV12-1 and TRBJ2-2; TRBD2, the D gene given by the table, was not confirmed from the DNA. TRBV12-1 is deemed a pseudogene. CDR3 length: 21 amino acids.

This chain uses TRBV29-1 with TRBJ2-7, with D unresolved. The germline V and J ends were trimmed by 1 base and 5 bases, with 12 bases remaining between them. Per the germline V gene, CDR1 is SQVTM and CDR2 is ANQGSEA. The CDR3 is 13 residues long. The CDR3: CSVEAYLGNEQYF. DNA for the CDR3: TGCAGCGTTGAAGCCTACCTGGGAAACGAGCAGTACTTC.

The rearrangement links TRBV7-9 to TRBJ2-2; a weak D match, TRBD1 (6 bases). Per the germline V gene, CDR1 is SEHNR and CDR2 is FQNEAQ (reference sequence). This CDR3 has 15 residues. V lost 6 bases and J 0 bases, leaving 11 bases between the germline ends. The DNA for the CDR3 is TGTGCCAGCAGTCTCGCAGGGGCGAACACCGGGGAGCTGTTTTTT. Its protein is CASSLAGANTGELFF.

The J gene is TRBJ2-1, the V gene TRBV4-1; no definite D call. Germline CDR1 is MGHRA and CDR2 is YSYEKL. The CDR3 is 13 amino acids. The V and J ends lost 5 bases and 6 bases respectively, with 11 bases between them. The CDR3 bases are TGCGCCAGCAGCTCCCGTTGGAGCAATGAGCAGTTCTTC. The encoded protein is CASSSRWSNEQFF.

V gene TRBV6-5 combines with J gene TRBJ2-1, with 7 nucleotides matching TRBD2. The trim removed 7 bases at V and 8 bases at J, leaving 8 bases unmatched. The germline V gene encodes CDR1 MNHEY and CDR2 SVGAGI. The CDR3 is made up of 13 amino acids. The CDR3: CASNRLASHEQFF. The CDR3 nucleotides are TGTGCCAGCAATAGACTAGCAAGCCATGAGCAGTTCTTC.

This sequence joins TRBV5-6 and TRBJ2-1; TRBD1 aligns across 8 bases. V lost 1 base and J lost 9; bases outside the gene matches: 6. The CDR3 covers 14 residues. Per the germline V gene, CDR1 is SGHDT and CDR2 is YYEEEE. The CDR3 region is CASSLSGTGTEQFF. The DNA of the CDR3 is TGTGCCAGCAGCTTGTCGGGGACAGGAACTGAGCAGTTCTTC.

V and J are TRBV29-1 and TRBJ1-1; perhaps TRBD1 as D (5 bases). V was trimmed by 7 bases and J by 7 bases, leaving 13 bases between them. Germline CDR1 reads SQVTM; CDR2 reads ANQGSEA. This CDR3 is built from 11 residues. The CDR3 reads CSENRDGEAFF. CDR3 coding DNA: TGCAGCGAGAACCGGGACGGTGAAGCTTTCTTT.

This chain uses TRBV28 with TRBJ1-2, with D hard to call. Germline loops: CDR1 MDHEN, CDR2 SYDVKM. The CDR3 spans 14 residues. V was pared by 6 bases and J by 4 bases, with 15 bases between. The CDR3 reads CASRAEANLYGYTF. The CDR3 nucleotides are TGTGCCAGCAGGGCGGAAGCAAACCTCTATGGCTACACCTTC.

The chain is built from TRBV6-5 and TRBJ2-7; D is unclear. V dropped 3 bases and J dropped 3 bases, with 9 bases sitting between them. This CDR3 is 13 amino acids long. Germline V gene data show CDR1 as MNHEY and CDR2 as SVGAGI. CDR3 in DNA: TGTGCCAGCAGTTATACTGGAAACTACGAGCAGTACTTC. Translation: CASSYTGNYEQYF.